Only one count was recorded for the clone carrying this TCR beta chain. CDR1 is SGHVS, CDR2 FNYEAQ, per germline. The CDR3 sequence is 15 residues long. Trimming cost V 5 bases and J 0 bases, with 13 bases left between them. These data belong to a study of blood T cell repertoires in COVID-19. Study overall: Samples came from the United States, Italy and Spain, spanning acute and convalescent COVID-19. From T cells, B-cell-depleted T cells, or PBMCs came the material, which was cDNA or gDNA.

Original data processing: Estimates of nucleated cell counts were drawn from the amplification of reference gene primers. TCRdb's table, derived via immunoSEQ multiplex PCR, lists solely in-frame clones and lacks some. V, J and clone size were drawn from that table, and D and trimming were deduced from the DNA. The sample lists roughly 260,000 clones, approximately 86% occurring once. The V call is TRBV7-6, the J call TRBJ1-1; perhaps TRBD1 as D (5 bases). This TCR derives from a man aged 40-49 years who had recovered from COVID-19. Sequences were obtained from peripheral blood. The CDR3 DNA reads TGTGCCAGCAGCGCAGGGTCCAGAATGAACACTGAAGCTTTCTTT. This sequence encodes CASSAGSRMNTEAFF.